A selection of T cell receptor beta chains follows, all from one sample in a study of blood T cell repertoires in COVID-19. Assay used: immunoSEQ multiplex PCR; TCRdb lists only in-frame clones, some missing. Of 200,000 to 300,000 clones listed, about 87% are singletons. Sequenced material: peripheral blood. These receptors all come from a woman aged 40 to 50 who had recovered from COVID-19. Both conserved end residues are trimmed from each CDR3. Fields, in order: V gene, CDR3 protein.

TRBV5-5 | ASSLKGYYGYT
TRBV5-4 | ASSLITGTGYT
TRBV6-4 | ASSARPEQRNEQF
TRBV7-8 | ASSSDGRWGPPH
TRBV2 | ASARTSGGETQY
TRBV4-1 | ASSQAGTGGKQPQH
TRBV15 | ATRFGDRDYTEAF
TRBV7-9 | ASTVQGGTEAF
TRBV9 | ASSRQGFIYEQY
TRBV2 | ASNADVNQPQH
TRBV19 | ASSIEGSGYT
TRBV29-1 | SVEDPGGTYEQY
TRBV7-7 | ASSSGPGGLLTQY
TRBV9 | ASSSRDRLNGYT
TRBV9 | ASSVGQGLDYGYT
TRBV9 | ASTSGQGRSYEQY
TRBV2 | ASSDLSRATGELF
TRBV19 | ASTVTGNTEAF
TRBV18 | ASSRGLAGGTDTQY
TRBV7-2 | ASSWGTATNYGYT
TRBV2 | ASSEPGQRNSPLH
TRBV19 | ASSMGLYSNQPQH
TRBV19 | ASKDRGTEAF
TRBV18 | ASSPSYGQPQH
TRBV19 | ASSIQGAPSNQPQH
TRBV10-3 | AISEGGGVSSYEQY
TRBV6-5 | ASRPPGGYTGELF